What follows is one TCR beta chain and its context. The data stem from a study of T cell changes during pregnancy in multiple sclerosis. Assay used: immunoSEQ multiplex PCR; TCRdb lists only in-frame clones, some missing. The sample carries 15,000 or so clones, approximately 93% recorded once. Sequences were derived from peripheral blood, sampled in the second trimester of pregnancy. The sequence derives from a female donor in good health, enrolled as a control in a pregnancy study.

The CDR3 loop reads CASSLGRIPGSHTEAFF. CDR3 coding DNA: TGTGCCAGCAGTTTAGGACGGATCCCAGGGTCACACACTGAAGCTTTCTTT. The V and J genes are TRBV27 and TRBJ1-1; a weak D match, TRBD1 (5 bases). Trimming cost V 2 bases and J 3 bases, with 19 bases left between them. CDR1 is MNHEY, CDR2 SMNVEV, per germline (reference sequence). There are 17 residues in the CDR3.